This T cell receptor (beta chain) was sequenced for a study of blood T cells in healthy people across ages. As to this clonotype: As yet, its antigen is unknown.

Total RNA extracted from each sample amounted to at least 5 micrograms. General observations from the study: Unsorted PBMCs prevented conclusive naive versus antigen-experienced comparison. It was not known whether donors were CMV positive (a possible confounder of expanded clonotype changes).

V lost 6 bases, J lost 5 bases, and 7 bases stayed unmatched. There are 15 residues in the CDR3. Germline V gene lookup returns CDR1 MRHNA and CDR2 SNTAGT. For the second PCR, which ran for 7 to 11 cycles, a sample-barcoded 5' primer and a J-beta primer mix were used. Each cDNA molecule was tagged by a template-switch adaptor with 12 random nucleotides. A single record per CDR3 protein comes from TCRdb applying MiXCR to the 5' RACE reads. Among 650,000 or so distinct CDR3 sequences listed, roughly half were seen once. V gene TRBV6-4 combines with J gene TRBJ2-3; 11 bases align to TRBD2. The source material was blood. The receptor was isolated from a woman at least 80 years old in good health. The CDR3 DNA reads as TGTGCCAGCAGCCGTAGCGGGGGGGCCGGAGATACGCAGTATTTT. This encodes CASSRSGGAGDTQYF.